The present entry profiles one TCR beta chain with its context. This receptor's antigen is unknown. No clone much larger than this one lies a single base away; base qualities are absent. This entry is derived from a study of T-cell reconstitution after alpha-beta-depleted transplantation in children (dated by TCRdb to the mid-2010s). The study in broad terms: Using TCR repertoire profiling, the study followed T-cell immune reconstitution in a quantitative way in children after TCRalphabeta/CD19-depleted allogeneic hematopoietic cell transplantation.

For this chain, trimming is 5 bases at the V end and 7 bases at the J end, and the number of junction bases without a gene match is 13. From a lookup of the germline V gene, CDR1 and CDR2 are SGHTA and FQGNSA. The CDR3 sequence holds 15 residues, the cysteine and phenylalanine included. Solely the CDR3 DNA is kept, with 45 bases framed from the first base. According to the study, the label for this sample's treatment or condition signals: allogeneic hematopoietic cell transplantation with graft depleted of TCRalphabeta T cells and CD19 B cells. Transplant recipients were children who received TCRalphabeta/CD19-depleted allogeneic hematopoietic cell grafts. Paper-wide results and their limitations: The apparently early recovery of alphabetaT-cell counts about two months after transplant reportedly depended on only several hundred rapidly expanded clones that came from non-depleted graft cells. The high TCRbeta diversity at day 60 in some patients was ascribed to recipient T cells and intrathymic progenitors that had survived conditioning. Over subsequent months, a decline in hyperexpanded clone frequencies was noted, and after one year, T-cell counts and TCRbeta diversity were mostly ascribed to newly produced T cells.

The library was obtained by PCR. Sequencing was carried out with an Illumina HiSeq 2500. TCR library preparation used molecular barcoding, with unique molecular identifiers applied to normalize quantification of the TCRbeta repertoire. TCRdb reanalyzed the raw reads on its own, using fastp at Q25 for trimming and MiXCR for clone calling, and kept in-frame beta chains. When rows share a CDR3 protein, they turn into one entry using the most common DNA and genes. For this sample there are some 290,000 distinct CDR3 sequences; approximately 23% appear just once. Approximately 11% of the sample is in the top ten clones.

Sample: PBMCs, mostly from graft donor cells, taken 180 days after TCRalphabeta/CD19-depleted stem cell transplant. This sequence uses TRBV7-2 and TRBJ1-2, with 7 central nucleotides matching TRBD1. The receptor was derived from a male patient younger than 18 who had a stem cell transplant for acute lymphoblastic leukemia, so the T cells may come from the graft donor. The nucleotide sequence reads as follows: TGTGCCAGCAGCACCCGACGACAGGGCTCGGGTGGCTACACCTTC. Its translation reads: CASSTRRQGSGGYTF.